The 21 T cell receptor beta chains in this list originate from one sample, sequenced in a study of post-analysis software for immune sequencing data. Study-level points and caveats: Controls showed lower frequencies than patients for five or six TRBV segments, and TRBV5-6, TRBV5-1 and TRBV20-1 were among these.

Included in the TCR beta cDNA libraries were unique molecular identifiers. MiXCR, run by TCRdb on the PCR reads, gives a single entry per CDR3 protein. Of hundreds of thousands of distinct CDR3 sequences in the sample, about 50% are singletons; the top ten hold about 4.8%. Their antigens are not known. Sequenced material: blood. Receptors originate from a girl between 10 and 17 years old with multiple sclerosis.

The chain has TRBV12-3 or TRBV12-4 and TRBJ2-4, with D possibly being TRBD1 (5 bases). Trimming pared 5 bases from V and 13 bases from J, leaving 18 bases between. CDR3 length equals 13 residues. CDR3 sequence (DNA): TGTGCCAGCAGTCTTGACAGATCCAATGAGCAGTACTTC. Protein product: CASSLDRSNEQYF.

The V call is TRBV5-1, the J call TRBJ2-1; D is unresolved. Germline CDR1 and CDR2: SGHRS and YFSETQ. Trimming removed 3 bases from V and 6 bases from J, with 10 bases in between. The CDR3 contains 13 residues. CDR3 residues: CASSSGSINEQFF. The DNA for the CDR3 is TGCGCCAGCAGCTCCGGGTCGATCAATGAGCAGTTCTTC.

CDR3 bases: TGCAGCGCCAGGGTACTAGCGGGGGATAACTCCTACGAGCAGTACTTC. Its translation: CSARVLAGDNSYEQYF. This rearrangement joins TRBV29-1 to TRBJ2-7, with TRBD2 identical over 11 bases. The germline CDR1 and CDR2 sequences are SQVTM and ANQGSEA. The CDR3 spans 16 residues. Trimming at V came to 7 bases and at J to 0 bases, leaving 11 bases not matched to a gene.

The gene calls are TRBV7-6 and TRBJ2-7, with 10 bases that match TRBD2. Germline trimming cut 5 bases from V and 5 bases from J; bases unmatched to any gene: 12. This CDR3 spans 16 amino acids. In germline, CDR1 is SGHVS, CDR2 FNYEAQ. The CDR3: CASSRQTSGERNEQYF. The CDR3 coding sequence is TGTGCCAGCAGCCGACAAACTAGCGGGGAGCGCAACGAGCAGTACTTC.

V and J are TRBV20-1 and TRBJ2-7, with D uncertain. Germline CDR1 DFQATT, CDR2 SNEGSKA (reference sequence). This CDR3 has 12 amino acids. The CDR3 DNA is TGCAGGGCGACACCGCCTAGCTACGAGCAGTACTTC. This translates into CRATPPSYEQYF.

The sample holds a few counts of this clonotype. The chain uses TRBV3-1 and TRBJ2-3; D is possibly TRBD1 (7 bases). The CDR3 runs 16 residues. Between the trimmed V and J ends, which lost 2 bases and 2 bases, there was a span of 14 bases. In germline, CDR1 is LGHDT, CDR2 YNNKEL (reference sequence). CDR3 in amino acids: CASSQRQGGLTDTQYF. The DNA of the CDR3 is TGTGCCAGCAGCCAAAGACAGGGAGGACTCACAGATACGCAGTATTTT.

This clonotype was detected a few times. The chain joins TRBV12-3 or TRBV12-4 to TRBJ2-7; D is perhaps TRBD1 (6 bases). With 6 bases removed from V and 4 bases from J, the gap between germline ends came to 13 bases. This CDR3 is 13 amino acids long. CDR3 nucleotides: TGTGCCAGCAGACTTACAGGGTTATACGAGCAGTACTTC. It encodes CASRLTGLYEQYF.

This rearrangement joins TRBV6-1 to TRBJ2-3; D gene unclear. The V and J ends lost 4 bases and 3 bases respectively, with 11 bases between them. Germline V gene data show CDR1 as MNHNS and CDR2 as SASEGT. This CDR3 is 14 amino acids long. The CDR3 loop is CASSVLSHTDTQYF. The DNA of the CDR3 is TGTGCCAGCAGTGTTTTGTCCCATACAGATACGCAGTATTTT.

With regard to this clonotype: This sequence may be a read error, since a much larger clone differs from it by one base. J is TRBJ2-7 and V is TRBV29-1; D possibly corresponds to TRBD2 (6 bases). Between the trimmed V and J ends, which lost 7 bases and 6 bases, there was a span of 19 bases. Per the germline V gene, CDR1 is SQVTM and CDR2 is ANQGSEA. The CDR3 totals 13 residues. CDR3 sequence: CSASREARGEQYF. The CDR3 DNA follows: TGCAGCGCTTCCAGGGAGGCTAGAGGCGAGCAGTACTTC.

The chain is built from TRBV20-1 and TRBJ1-1; 8 positions agree with TRBD1. This CDR3 has 14 amino acids. The V gene end was trimmed by 5 bases and the J gene end by 1 base; junction bases not matched to a gene: 6. CDR1 and CDR2 from the germline V gene are DFQATT and SNEGSKA (reference sequence). CDR3 sequence: CSAGSTGANTEAFF. In DNA, the CDR3 is TGCAGTGCTGGGTCGACAGGGGCGAACACTGAAGCTTTCTTT.

V usage is TRBV6-5 and J usage is TRBJ1-2; 8 bases match TRBD1. The germline V gene has CDR1 MNHEY and CDR2 SVGAGI. V was pared by 5 bases and J by 3 bases, with 8 bases of the junction left unmatched. This CDR3 is built from 15 residues. CDR3 nucleotides: TGTGCCAGCAGTCCAACCGGACAGGGTGACTATGGCTACACCTTC. It translates to CASSPTGQGDYGYTF.

This chain connects TRBV20-1 to TRBJ2-3, with 7 positions matching TRBD1. CDR3 length equals 15 residues. V lost 0 bases to trimming and J lost 2 bases; unmatched junction nucleotides: 5. Looked up from germline, CDR1 is DFQATT and CDR2 is SNEGSKA (reference sequence). CDR3 region: CSARDRDRFTDTQYF. The DNA for the CDR3 is TGCAGTGCTAGAGATAGGGACAGATTCACAGATACGCAGTATTTT.

The chain has TRBV18 and TRBJ1-1; D might be TRBD1 (6 bases). Germline lookup yields CDR1 KGHSH and CDR2 LQKENI. CDR3 size: 15 residues. Trimming took off 8 bases at V and 1 base at J, with 17 bases between the two ends. The CDR3 is CASIDRSNSNTEAFF. As DNA, the CDR3 is TGTGCCAGCATAGACAGGAGTAATTCGAACACTGAAGCTTTCTTT.

J is TRBJ2-5 and V is TRBV20-1; TRBD1 is a possible D gene (5 bases). Germline CDR1 DFQATT, CDR2 SNEGSKA (reference sequence). Trimming took 5 bases from V and 5 from J, leaving 18 bases between them. This CDR3 is built from 14 residues. CDR3 loop: CSAPASRVRETQYF. Here the CDR3 DNA reads TGCAGTGCTCCCGCGAGCAGGGTTCGGGAGACCCAGTACTTC.

This clonotype has only a few counts. This sequence joins TRBV6-1 and TRBJ1-5; 9 nucleotides match TRBD1. The CDR3 is 14 amino acids. Germline CDR1 and CDR2: MNHNS and SASEGT. Trimming removed 6 bases from V and 4 bases from J; junction bases left unmatched: 4. The CDR3 region is CASRGTGRNQPQHF. The CDR3 DNA reads TGTGCCAGCAGAGGGACAGGGAGGAATCAGCCCCAGCATTTT.

The chain is built from TRBV29-1 and TRBJ2-5; 11 positions match TRBD1. The CDR3 is 13 amino acids. Germline V gene sequence: CDR1 SQVTM, CDR2 ANQGSEA. V shed 6 bases and J 4 bases; nucleotides not matched to a gene: 4. CDR3 in DNA: TGCAGCGTGAGGACAGGGGGCGTAGAGACCCAGTACTTC. This gives the protein CSVRTGGVETQYF.

The chain combines TRBV29-1 with TRBJ2-5, with D maybe TRBD2 (7 bases). Per the germline V gene, CDR1 is SQVTM and CDR2 is ANQGSEA. The CDR3 has 14 residues. Trimming removed 3 bases at V and 4 bases at J, with 15 bases between. CDR3 coding DNA: TGCAGCGTTGATTGGTCGGGGGGCCGAGAGACCCAGTACTTC. Its translation: CSVDWSGGRETQYF.

Only a few counts were recorded for this clonotype. The gene calls are TRBV15 and TRBJ2-5; TRBD2 matches 11 bases. Germline values: CDR1 LNHNV, CDR2 YYDKDF (reference sequence). The V gene end was trimmed by 1 base and the J gene end by 0 bases; junction bases not matched to a gene: 4. The CDR3 loop spans 17 amino acids. In nucleotides, the CDR3 is TGTGCCACCAGCAGAGGGGGACTAGCGGAGTACCAAGAGACCCAGTACTTC. Residues: CATSRGGLAEYQETQYF. The full variable domain, with the rest looked up from reference TRBV15 and TRBJ2-5, is DAMVIQNPRYQVTQFGKPVTLSCSQTLNHNVMYWYQQKSSQAPKLLFHYYDKDFNNEADTPDNFQSRRPNTSFCFLDIRSPGLGDTAMYLCATSRGGLAEYQETQYFGPGTRLLVL.

The rearrangement links TRBV5-5 to TRBJ2-7; 8 bases map to TRBD1. J was trimmed by 6 bases and V by 0 bases; bases with no gene match: 8. The CDR3 runs 15 residues. Germline V lookup: CDR1 SGHKS, CDR2 YYEKEE (reference sequence). The CDR3 DNA reads TGTGCCAGCAGCTTGGCCGGCAGGGGGCCCCTCGAGCAGTACTTC. As protein: CASSLAGRGPLEQYF. The full variable domain, completed using reference TRBV5-5 and TRBJ2-7, is DAGVTQSPTHLIKTRGQQVTLRCSPISGHKSVSWYQQVLGQGPQFIFQYYEKEERGRGNFPDRFSARQFPNYSSELNVNALLLGDSALYLCASSLAGRGPLEQYFGPGTRLTVT.

The chain carries TRBV10-3 and TRBJ2-5; D uncertain. Germline values: CDR1 ENHRY, CDR2 SYGVKD. V dropped 6 bases and J dropped 4 bases, with 9 bases sitting between them. The CDR3 extends over 12 amino acids. The CDR3 loop is CAIRGRGETQYF. The CDR3 DNA follows: TGTGCCATCAGAGGGCGCGGAGAGACCCAGTACTTC.

CDR3 DNA sequence: TGTGCCAGCAGTCCGGGGCCACAGAATCAGCCCCAGCATTTT. This sequence encodes CASSPGPQNQPQHF. The V call is TRBV6-6, the J call TRBJ1-5; maybe TRBD1 (5 bases). The germline V gene has CDR1 MNHNY and CDR2 SVGAGI (reference sequence). This CDR3 contains 14 residues. Trimming took 5 bases from V and 4 from J, leaving 12 bases between them.